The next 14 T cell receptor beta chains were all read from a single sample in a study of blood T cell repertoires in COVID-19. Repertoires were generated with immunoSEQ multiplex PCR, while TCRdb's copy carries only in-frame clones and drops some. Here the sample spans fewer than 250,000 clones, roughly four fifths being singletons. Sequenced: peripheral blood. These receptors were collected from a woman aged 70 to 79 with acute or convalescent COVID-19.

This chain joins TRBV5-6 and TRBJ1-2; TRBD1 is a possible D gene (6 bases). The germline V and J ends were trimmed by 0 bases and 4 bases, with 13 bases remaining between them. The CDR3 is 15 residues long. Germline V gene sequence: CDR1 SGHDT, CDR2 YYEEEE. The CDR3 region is CASSLEDSASYGYTF. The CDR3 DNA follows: TGTGCCAGCAGCTTGGAGGACAGCGCCAGCTATGGCTACACCTTC.

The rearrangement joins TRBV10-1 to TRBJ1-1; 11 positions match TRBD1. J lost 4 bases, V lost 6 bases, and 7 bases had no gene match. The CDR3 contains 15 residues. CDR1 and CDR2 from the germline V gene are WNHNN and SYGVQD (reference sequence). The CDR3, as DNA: TGCGCCAGCAGCGGACAGGGGGCTATGAGCACTGAAGCTTTCTTT. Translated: CASSGQGAMSTEAFF.

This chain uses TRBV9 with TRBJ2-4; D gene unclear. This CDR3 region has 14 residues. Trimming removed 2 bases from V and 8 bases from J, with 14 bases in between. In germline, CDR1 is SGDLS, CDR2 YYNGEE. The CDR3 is CASSVSPQLDIQYF. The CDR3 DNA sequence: TGTGCCAGCAGCGTTAGCCCCCAGTTGGACATTCAGTACTTC.

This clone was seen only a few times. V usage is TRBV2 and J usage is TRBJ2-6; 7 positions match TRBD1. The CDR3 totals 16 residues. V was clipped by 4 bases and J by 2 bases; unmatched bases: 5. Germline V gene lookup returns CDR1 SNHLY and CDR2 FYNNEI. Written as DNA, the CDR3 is TGTGCCAGCAGTGTGGGGACAGCCCCTGGGGCCAACGTCCTGACTTTC. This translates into CASSVGTAPGANVLTF.

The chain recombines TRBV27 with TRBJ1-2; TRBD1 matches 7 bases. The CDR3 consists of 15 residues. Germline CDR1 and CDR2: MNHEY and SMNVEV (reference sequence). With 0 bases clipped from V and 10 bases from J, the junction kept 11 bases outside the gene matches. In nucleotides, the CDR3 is TGTGCCAGCAGTTTATCGGGACAGTTGCCGTTCGACTACACCTTC. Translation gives CASSLSGQLPFDYTF.

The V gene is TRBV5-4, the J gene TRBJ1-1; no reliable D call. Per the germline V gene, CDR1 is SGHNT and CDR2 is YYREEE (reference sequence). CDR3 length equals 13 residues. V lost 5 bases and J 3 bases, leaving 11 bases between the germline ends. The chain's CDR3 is CASRLPEDTEAFF. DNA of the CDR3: TGTGCCAGCAGGCTCCCAGAGGACACTGAAGCTTTCTTT.

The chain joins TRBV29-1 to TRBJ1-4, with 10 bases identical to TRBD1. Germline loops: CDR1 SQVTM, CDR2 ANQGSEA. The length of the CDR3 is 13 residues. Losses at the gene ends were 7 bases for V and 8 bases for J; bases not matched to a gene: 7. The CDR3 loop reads CSATRDRGEKLFF. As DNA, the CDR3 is TGCAGCGCCACCCGGGACAGGGGCGAAAAACTGTTTTTT. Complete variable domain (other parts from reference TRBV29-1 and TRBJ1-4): SAVISQKPSRDICQRGTSLTIQCQVDSQVTMMFWYRQQPGQSLTLIATANQGSEATYESGFVIDKFPISRPNLTFSTLTVSNMSPEDSSIYLCSATRDRGEKLFFGSGTQLSVL.

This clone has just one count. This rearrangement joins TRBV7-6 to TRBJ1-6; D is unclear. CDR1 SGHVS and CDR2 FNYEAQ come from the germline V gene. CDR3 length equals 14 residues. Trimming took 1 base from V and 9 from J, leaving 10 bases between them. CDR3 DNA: TGTGCCAGCAGCTTAGAACCAGATGCTTCACCCCTCCACTTT. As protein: CASSLEPDASPLHF.

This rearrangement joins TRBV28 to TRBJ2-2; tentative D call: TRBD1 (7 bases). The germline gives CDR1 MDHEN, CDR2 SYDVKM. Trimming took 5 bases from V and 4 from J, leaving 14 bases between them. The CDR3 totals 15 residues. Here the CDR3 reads CASSLQGGGTGELFF. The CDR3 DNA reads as TGTGCCAGCAGTCTCCAGGGGGGAGGCACCGGGGAGCTGTTTTTT. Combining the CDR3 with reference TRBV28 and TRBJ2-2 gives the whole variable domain DVKVTQSSRYLVKRTGEKVFLECVQDMDHENMFWYRQDPGLGLRLIYFSYDVKMKEKGDIPEGYSVSREKKERFSLILESASTNQTSMYLCASSLQGGGTGELFFGEGSRLTVL.

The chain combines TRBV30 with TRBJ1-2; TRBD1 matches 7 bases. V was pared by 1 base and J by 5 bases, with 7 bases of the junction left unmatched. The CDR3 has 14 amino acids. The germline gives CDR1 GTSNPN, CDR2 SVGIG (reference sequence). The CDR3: CAWSGQGVGYGYTF. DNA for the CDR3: TGTGCCTGGAGTGGCCAGGGGGTAGGTTATGGCTACACCTTC.

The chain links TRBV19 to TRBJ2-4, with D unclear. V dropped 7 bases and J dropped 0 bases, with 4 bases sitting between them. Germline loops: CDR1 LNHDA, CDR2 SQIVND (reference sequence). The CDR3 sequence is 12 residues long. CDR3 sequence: CASMAAKNIQYF. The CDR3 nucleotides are TGTGCCAGTATGGCAGCCAAAAACATTCAGTACTTC. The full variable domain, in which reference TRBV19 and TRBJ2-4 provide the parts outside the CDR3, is DGGITQSPKYLFRKEGQNVTLSCEQNLNHDAMYWYRQDPGQGLRLIYYSQIVNDFQKGDIAEGYSVSREKKESFPLTVTSAQKNPTAFYLCASMAAKNIQYFGAGTRLSVL.

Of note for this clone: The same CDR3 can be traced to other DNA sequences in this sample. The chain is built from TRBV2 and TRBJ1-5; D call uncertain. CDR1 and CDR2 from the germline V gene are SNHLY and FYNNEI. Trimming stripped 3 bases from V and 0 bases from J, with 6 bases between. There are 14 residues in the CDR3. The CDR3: CASSDRLSNQPQHF. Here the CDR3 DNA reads TGTGCCAGCAGTGATCGACTTAGCAATCAGCCCCAGCATTTT.

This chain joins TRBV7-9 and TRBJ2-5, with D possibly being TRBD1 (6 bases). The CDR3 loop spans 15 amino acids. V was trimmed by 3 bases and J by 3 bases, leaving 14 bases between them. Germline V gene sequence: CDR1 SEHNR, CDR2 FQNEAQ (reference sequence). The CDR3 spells CASSLYRDREETQYF. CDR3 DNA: TGTGCCAGCAGCTTGTACAGGGATCGGGAAGAGACCCAGTACTTC.

The CDR3: CASSATGQNNQPQHF. Written as DNA, the CDR3 is TGTGCCAGCAGCGCGACGGGACAGAACAATCAGCCCCAGCATTTT. V is TRBV7-2 and J is TRBJ1-5; TRBD1 agrees at 7 bases. The germline V gene has CDR1 SGHTA and CDR2 FQGNSA. V gave up 5 bases and J gave up 3 bases; unmatched junction bases: 7. The CDR3 runs 15 residues.